This T cell receptor (beta chain) was captured by sequencing in a study of cytomegalovirus exposure and HLA in healthy donors. Note on this clone: The antigen is undetermined.

Study results and limitations: Sequencing depth roughly uniform across donors was assumed in presence/absence analyses. As a later analysis revealed, most CMV-associated TCR beta chains appeared HLA-restricted. Cytomegalovirus status was reportedly diagnosed by the classifier with high specificity and sensitivity.

60 Vbeta and 13 Jbeta primers were used in PCR. Profiling relied on immunoSEQ multiplex PCR, and the TCRdb table lists in-frame clones only, not all of them. The table records 120,000 or so clones, roughly three quarters of them present only once. The CDR3 sequence is 16 residues long. Trimming left V 5 bases short and J 5 bases short, with 18 bases between. Germline assignment: CDR1 LNHDA and CDR2 SQIVND (reference sequence). This clonotype was obtained from a man aged 25 to 40 in good health and CMV-seropositive. The chain joins TRBV19 to TRBJ1-4, with D unresolved. Sequenced sample: PBMCs. The CDR3 protein is CASSAAFFRGNEKLFF. CDR3 coding DNA: TGTGCCAGTAGTGCAGCATTCTTCCGGGGAAATGAAAAACTGTTTTTT.